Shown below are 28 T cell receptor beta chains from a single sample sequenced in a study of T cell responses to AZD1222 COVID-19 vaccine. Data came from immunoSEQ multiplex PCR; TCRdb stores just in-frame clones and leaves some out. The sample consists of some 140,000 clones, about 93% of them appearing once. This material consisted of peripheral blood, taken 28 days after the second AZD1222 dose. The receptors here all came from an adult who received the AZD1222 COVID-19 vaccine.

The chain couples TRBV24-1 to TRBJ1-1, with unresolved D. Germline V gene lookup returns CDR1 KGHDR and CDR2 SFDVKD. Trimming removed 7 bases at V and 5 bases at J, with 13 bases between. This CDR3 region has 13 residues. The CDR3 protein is CATRGRFGTEAFF. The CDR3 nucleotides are TGTGCCACCAGGGGAAGGTTCGGGACTGAAGCTTTCTTT.

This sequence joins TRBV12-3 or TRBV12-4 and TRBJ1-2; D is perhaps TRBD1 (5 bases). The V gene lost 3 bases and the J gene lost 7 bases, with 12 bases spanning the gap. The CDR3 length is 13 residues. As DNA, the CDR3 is TGTGCCAGCAGTTTGGGACCAGGTGGTGGCTACACCTTC. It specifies CASSLGPGGGYTF.

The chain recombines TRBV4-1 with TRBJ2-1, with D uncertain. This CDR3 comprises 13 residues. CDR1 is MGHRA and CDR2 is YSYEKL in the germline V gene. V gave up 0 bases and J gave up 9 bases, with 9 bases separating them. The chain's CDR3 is CASSQDAPREQFF. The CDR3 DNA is TGCGCCAGCAGCCAAGACGCTCCGCGTGAGCAGTTCTTC.

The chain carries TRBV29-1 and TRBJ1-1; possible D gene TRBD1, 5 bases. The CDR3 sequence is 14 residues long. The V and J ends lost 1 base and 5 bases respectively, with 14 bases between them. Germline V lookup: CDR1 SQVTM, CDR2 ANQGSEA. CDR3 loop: CSVEGYGGETEAFF. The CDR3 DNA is TGCAGCGTTGAAGGTTATGGGGGTGAAACTGAAGCTTTCTTT.

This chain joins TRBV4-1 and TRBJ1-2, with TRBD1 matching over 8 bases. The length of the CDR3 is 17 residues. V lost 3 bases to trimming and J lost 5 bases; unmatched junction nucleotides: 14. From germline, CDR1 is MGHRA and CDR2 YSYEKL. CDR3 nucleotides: TGCGCCAGCAGCCATGGAGGGTGGGGTGACAGGGGATATGGCTACACCTTC. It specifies CASSHGGWGDRGYGYTF.

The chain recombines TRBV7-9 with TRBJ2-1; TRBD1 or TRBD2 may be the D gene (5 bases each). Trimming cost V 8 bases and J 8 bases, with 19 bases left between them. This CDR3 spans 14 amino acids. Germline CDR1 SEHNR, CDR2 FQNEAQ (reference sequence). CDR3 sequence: CASHGTHDRDEQFF. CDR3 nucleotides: TGTGCCAGCCACGGGACGCATGACCGGGATGAGCAGTTCTTC.

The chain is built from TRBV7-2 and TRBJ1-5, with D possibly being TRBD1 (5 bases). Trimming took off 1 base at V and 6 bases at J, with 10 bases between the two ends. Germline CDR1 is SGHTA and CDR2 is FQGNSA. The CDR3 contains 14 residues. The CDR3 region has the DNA TGTGCCAGCAGCTTAGGCGGGGGTGCTCAGCCCCAGCATTTT. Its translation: CASSLGGGAQPQHF.

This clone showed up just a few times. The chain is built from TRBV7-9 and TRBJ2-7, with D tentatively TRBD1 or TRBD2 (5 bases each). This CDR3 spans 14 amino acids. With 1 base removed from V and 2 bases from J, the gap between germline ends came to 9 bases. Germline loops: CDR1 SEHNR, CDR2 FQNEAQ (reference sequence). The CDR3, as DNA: TGTGCCAGCAGCTTAGAGGGACGTACCTACGAGCAGTACTTC. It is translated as CASSLEGRTYEQYF.

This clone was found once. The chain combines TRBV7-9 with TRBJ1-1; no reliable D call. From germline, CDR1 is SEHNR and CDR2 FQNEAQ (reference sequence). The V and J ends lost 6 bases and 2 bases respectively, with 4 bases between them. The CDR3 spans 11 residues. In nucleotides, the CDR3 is TGTGCCAGCAGAGAAAACACTGAAGCTTTCTTT. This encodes CASRENTEAFF.

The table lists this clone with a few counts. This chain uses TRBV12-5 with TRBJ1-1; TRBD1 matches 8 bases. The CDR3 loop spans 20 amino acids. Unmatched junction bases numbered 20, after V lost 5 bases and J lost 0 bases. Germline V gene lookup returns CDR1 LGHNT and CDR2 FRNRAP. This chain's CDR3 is CASGQQGAPQPGHMNTEAFF. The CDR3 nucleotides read TGTGCTAGTGGTCAGCAGGGGGCCCCACAACCCGGACACATGAACACTGAAGCTTTCTTT.

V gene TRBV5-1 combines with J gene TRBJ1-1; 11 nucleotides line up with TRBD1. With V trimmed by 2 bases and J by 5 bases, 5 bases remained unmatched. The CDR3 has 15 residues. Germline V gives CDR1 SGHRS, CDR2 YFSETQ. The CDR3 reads CASSFRDRGKTEAFF. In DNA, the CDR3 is TGCGCCAGCAGCTTTCGGGACAGGGGGAAAACTGAAGCTTTCTTT. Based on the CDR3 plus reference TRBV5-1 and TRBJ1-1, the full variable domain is KAGVTQTPRYLIKTRGQQVTLSCSPISGHRSVSWYQQTPGQGLQFLFEYFSETQRNKGNFPGRFSGRQFSNSRSEMNVSTLELGDSALYLCASSFRDRGKTEAFFGQGTRLTVV.

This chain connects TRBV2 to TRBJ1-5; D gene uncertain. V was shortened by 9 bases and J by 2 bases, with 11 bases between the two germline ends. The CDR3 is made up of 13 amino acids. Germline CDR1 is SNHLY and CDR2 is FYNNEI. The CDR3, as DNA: TGTGCCAGTCTGGTTGAGGGCAATCAGCCCCAGCATTTT. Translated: CASLVEGNQPQHF.

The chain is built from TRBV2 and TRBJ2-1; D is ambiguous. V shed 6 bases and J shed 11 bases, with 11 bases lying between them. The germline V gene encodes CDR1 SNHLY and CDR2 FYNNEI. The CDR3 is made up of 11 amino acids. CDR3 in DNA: TGTGCCAGCAGCGGACGCTTAAAGCAGTTCTTC. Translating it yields CASSGRLKQFF.

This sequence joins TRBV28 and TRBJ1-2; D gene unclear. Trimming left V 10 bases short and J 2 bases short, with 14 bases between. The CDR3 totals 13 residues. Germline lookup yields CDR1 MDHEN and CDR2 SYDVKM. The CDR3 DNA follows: TGTGCCAAGGTGAGGAGGCCCAACTATGGCTACACCTTC. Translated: CAKVRRPNYGYTF.

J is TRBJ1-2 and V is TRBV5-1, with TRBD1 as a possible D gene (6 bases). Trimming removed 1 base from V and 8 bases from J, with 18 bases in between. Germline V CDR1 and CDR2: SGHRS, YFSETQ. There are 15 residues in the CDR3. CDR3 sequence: CASSLLGGPYSGYTF. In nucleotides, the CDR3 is TGCGCCAGCAGCTTGTTGGGGGGCCCCTATTCGGGCTACACCTTC.

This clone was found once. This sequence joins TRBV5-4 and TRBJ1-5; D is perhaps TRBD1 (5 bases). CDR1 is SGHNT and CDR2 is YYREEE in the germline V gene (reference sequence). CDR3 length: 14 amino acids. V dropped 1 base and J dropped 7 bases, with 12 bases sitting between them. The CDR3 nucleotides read TGTGCCAGCAGCTTGTGGGGCCGCGGCCAGCCCCAGCATTTT. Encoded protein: CASSLWGRGQPQHF.

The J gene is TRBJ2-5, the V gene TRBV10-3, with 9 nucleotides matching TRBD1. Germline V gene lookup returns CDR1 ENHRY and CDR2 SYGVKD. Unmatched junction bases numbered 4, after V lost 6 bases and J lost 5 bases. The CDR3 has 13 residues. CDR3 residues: CAIRGQGGETQYF. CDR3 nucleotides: TGTGCCATCAGGGGACAGGGCGGGGAGACCCAGTACTTC.

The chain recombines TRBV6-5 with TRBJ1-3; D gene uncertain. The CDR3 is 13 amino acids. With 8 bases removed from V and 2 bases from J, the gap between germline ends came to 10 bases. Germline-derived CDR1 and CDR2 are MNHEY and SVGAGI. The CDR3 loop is CASGRSAGNTIYF. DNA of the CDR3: TGTGCCAGCGGCCGGAGTGCTGGAAACACCATATATTTT.

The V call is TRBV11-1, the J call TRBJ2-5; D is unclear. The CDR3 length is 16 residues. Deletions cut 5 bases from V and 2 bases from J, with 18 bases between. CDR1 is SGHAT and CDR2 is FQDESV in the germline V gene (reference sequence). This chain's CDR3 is CASSQPRNLNQETQYF. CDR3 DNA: TGTGCCAGCAGCCAACCCAGGAATCTAAATCAAGAGACCCAGTACTTC.

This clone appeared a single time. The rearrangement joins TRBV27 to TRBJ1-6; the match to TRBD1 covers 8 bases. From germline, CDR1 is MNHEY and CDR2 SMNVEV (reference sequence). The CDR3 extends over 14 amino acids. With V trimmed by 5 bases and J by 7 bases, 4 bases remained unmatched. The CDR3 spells CASSAGTGNSPLHF. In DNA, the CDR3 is TGTGCCAGCAGTGCCGGGACAGGAAATTCACCCCTCCACTTT.

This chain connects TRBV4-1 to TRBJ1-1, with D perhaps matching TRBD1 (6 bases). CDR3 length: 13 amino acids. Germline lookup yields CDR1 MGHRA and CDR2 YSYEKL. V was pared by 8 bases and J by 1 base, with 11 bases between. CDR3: CASAGHANTEAFF. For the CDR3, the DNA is TGCGCCAGCGCGGGACATGCGAACACTGAAGCTTTCTTT.

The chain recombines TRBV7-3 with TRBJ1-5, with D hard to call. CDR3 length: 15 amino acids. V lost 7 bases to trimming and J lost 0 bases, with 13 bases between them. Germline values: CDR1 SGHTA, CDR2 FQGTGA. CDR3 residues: CASNSTPLSNQPQHF. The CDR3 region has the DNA TGTGCCAGCAACAGTACCCCTCTTAGCAATCAGCCCCAGCATTTT. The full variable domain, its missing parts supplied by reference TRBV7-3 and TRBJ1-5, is GAGVSQTPSNKVTEKGKYVELRCDPISGHTALYWYRQSLGQGPEFLIYFQGTGAADDSGLPNDRFFAVRPEGSVSTLKIQRTERGDSAVYLCASNSTPLSNQPQHFGDGTRLSIL.

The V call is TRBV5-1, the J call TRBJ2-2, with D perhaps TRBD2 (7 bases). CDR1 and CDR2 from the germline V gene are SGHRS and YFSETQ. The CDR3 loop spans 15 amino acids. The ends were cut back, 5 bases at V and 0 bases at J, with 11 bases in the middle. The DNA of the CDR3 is TGCGCCAGCAGACAGGGACTAACGAACACCGGGGAGCTGTTTTTT. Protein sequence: CASRQGLTNTGELFF.

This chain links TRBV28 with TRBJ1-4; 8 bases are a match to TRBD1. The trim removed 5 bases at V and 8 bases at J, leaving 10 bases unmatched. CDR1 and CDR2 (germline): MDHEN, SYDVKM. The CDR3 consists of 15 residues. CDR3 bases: TGTGCCAGCAGTGCGTACAGGGGGGCTGAGGAAAAACTGTTTTTT. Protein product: CASSAYRGAEEKLFF.

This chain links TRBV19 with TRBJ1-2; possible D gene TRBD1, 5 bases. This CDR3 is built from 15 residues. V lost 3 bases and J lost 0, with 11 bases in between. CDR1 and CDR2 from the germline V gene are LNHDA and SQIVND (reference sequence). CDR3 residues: CASSIGAAPNYGYTF. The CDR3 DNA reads TGTGCCAGTAGTATCGGGGCAGCCCCTAACTATGGCTACACCTTC.

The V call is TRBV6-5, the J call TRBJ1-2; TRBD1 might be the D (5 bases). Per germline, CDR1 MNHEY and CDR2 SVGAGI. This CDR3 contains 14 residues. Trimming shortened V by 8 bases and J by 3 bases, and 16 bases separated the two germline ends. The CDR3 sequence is CASGSPTGDYGYTF. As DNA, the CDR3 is TGTGCCAGCGGTTCTCCTACGGGGGACTATGGCTACACCTTC.

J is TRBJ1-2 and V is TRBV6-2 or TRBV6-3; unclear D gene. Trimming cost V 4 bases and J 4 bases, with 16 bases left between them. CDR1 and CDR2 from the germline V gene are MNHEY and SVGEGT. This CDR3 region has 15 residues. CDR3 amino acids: CASSSSMSPGYGYTF. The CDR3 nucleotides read TGTGCCAGCAGTTCTTCCATGTCACCCGGCTATGGCTACACCTTC.

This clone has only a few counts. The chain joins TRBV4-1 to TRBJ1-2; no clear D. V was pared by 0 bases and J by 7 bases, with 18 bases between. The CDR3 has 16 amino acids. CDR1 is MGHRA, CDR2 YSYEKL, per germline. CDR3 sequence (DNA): TGCGCCAGCAGCCAAGAGTCGGTCGGAGGGATCGGTGGCTACACCTTC. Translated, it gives CASSQESVGGIGGYTF.